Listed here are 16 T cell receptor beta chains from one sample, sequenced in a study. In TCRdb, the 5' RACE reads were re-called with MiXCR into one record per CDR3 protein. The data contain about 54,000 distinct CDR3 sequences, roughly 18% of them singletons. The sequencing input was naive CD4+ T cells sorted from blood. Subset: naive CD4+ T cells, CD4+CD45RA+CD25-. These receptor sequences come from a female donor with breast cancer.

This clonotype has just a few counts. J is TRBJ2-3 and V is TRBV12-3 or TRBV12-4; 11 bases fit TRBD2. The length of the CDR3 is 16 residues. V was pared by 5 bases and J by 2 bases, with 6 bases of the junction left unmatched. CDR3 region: CASSLRLAGFTDTQYF. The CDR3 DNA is TGTGCCAGCAGTCTCCGACTAGCGGGATTCACAGATACGCAGTATTTT.

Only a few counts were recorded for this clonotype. This CDR3 reads CATTSGTGGSPLHF. CDR3 in DNA: TGCGCCACCACCTCGGGGACTGGCGGGTCACCCCTCCACTTT. The V and J genes are TRBV5-1 and TRBJ1-6; TRBD1 might be the D (5 bases). The CDR3 has 14 residues. The germline V gene has CDR1 SGHRS and CDR2 YFSETQ. With 9 bases removed from V and 10 bases from J, the gap between germline ends came to 20 bases.

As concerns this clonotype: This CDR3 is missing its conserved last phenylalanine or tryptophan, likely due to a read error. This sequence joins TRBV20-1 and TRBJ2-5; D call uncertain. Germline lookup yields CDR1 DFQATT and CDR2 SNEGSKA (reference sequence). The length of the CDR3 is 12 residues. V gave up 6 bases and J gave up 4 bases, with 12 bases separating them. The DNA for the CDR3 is TGCAGTGCCGGGCCCCGGGCAGAGACCCAGTACCTC. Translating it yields CSAGPRAETQYL.

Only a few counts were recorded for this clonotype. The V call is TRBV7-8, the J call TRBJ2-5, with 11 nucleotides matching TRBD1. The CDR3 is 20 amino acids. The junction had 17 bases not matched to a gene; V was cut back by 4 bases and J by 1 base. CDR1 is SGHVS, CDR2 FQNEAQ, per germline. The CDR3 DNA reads TGTGCCAGCAGCTATCAATTATACTCCGGTGGGACAGGGGGCCAAGAGACCCAGTACTTC. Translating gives CASSYQLYSGGTGGQETQYF.

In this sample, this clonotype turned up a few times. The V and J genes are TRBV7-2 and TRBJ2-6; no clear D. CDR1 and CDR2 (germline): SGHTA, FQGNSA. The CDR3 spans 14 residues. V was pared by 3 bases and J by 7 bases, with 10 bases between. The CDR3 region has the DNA TGTGCCAGCAGCTTCCTCGGGTCCGCCAACGTCCTGACTTTC. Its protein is CASSFLGSANVLTF. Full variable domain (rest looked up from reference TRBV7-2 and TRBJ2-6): GAGVSQSPSNKVTEKGKDVELRCDPISGHTALYWYRQSLGQGLEFLIYFQGNSAPDKSGLPSDRFSAERTGGSVSTLTIQRTQQEDSAVYLCASSFLGSANVLTFGAGSRLTVL.

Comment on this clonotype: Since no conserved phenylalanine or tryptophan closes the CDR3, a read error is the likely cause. This CDR3 is CASSQGAFTEAFV. CDR3 in DNA: TGCGCCAGCAGCCAAGGGGCCTTCACTGAAGCTTTCGTT. V gene TRBV5-1 combines with J gene TRBJ1-1, with D possibly matching TRBD1 (5 bases). Per the germline V gene, CDR1 is SGHRS and CDR2 is YFSETQ. The CDR3 sequence is 13 residues long. V was trimmed by 4 bases and J by 4 bases, leaving 11 bases between them.

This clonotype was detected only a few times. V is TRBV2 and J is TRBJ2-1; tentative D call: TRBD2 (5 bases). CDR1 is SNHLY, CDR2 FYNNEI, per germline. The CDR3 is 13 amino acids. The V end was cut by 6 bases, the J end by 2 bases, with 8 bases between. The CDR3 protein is CASRLDPYNEQFF. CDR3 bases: TGTGCCAGCAGACTAGATCCCTACAATGAGCAGTTCTTC.

The CDR3 DNA reads as TGCAGTGCTGCCGGACAGTCGAACAATCAGCCCCAGCATTTT. Translating gives CSAAGQSNNQPQHF. This chain links TRBV20-1 with TRBJ1-5; tentative D call: TRBD1 (6 bases). Trimming shortened V by 5 bases and J by 3 bases, and 14 bases separated the two germline ends. Germline values: CDR1 DFQATT, CDR2 SNEGSKA (reference sequence). The CDR3 has 14 amino acids.

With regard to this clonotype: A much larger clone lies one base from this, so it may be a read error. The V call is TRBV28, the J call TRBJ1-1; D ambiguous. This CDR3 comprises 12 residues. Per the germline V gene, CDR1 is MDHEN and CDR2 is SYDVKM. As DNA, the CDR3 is TGTGCCAGCAGCGAGAGGAACTCTGAAGCTTTCTTT. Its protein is CASSERNSEAFF.

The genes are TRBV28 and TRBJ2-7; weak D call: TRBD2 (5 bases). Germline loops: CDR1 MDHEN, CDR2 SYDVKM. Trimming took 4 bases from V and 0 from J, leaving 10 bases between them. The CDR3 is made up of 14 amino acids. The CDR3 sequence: CASSSLDYSYEQYF. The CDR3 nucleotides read TGTGCCAGCAGTTCACTAGACTACTCCTACGAGCAGTACTTC.

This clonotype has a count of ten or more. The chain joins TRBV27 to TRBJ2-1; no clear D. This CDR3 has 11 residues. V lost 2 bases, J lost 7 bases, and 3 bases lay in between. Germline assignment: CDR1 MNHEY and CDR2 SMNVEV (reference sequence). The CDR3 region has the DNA TGTGCCAGCAGTTTAGGGAATGAGCAGTTCTTC. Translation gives CASSLGNEQFF.

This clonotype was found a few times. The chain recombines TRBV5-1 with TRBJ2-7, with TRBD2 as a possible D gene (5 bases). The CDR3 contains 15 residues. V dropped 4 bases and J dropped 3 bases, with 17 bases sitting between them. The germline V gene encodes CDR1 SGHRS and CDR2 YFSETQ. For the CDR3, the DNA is TGCGCCAGCAGCCATCTCCGGGGTGGAGGCTACGAGCAGTACTTC. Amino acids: CASSHLRGGGYEQYF.

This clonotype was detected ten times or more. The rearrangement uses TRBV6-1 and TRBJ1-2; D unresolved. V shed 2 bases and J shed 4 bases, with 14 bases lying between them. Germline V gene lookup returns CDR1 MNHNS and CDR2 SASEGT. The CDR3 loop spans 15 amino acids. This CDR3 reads CASSENAAGAYGYTF. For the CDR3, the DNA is TGTGCCAGCAGTGAAAATGCGGCGGGAGCCTATGGCTACACCTTC.

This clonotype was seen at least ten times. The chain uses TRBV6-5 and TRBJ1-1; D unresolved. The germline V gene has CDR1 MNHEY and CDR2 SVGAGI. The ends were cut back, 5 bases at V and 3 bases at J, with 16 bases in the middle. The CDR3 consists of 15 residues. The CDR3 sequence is CASSTRLVFDTEAFF. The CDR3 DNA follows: TGTGCCAGCAGTACGCGTTTGGTATTTGACACTGAAGCTTTCTTT.

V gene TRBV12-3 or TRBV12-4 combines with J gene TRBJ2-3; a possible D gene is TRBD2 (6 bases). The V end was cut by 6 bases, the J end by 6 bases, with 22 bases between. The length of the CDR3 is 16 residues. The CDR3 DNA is TGTGCCAGCAGCGCTACCGCGGGACTGAACCCGGATACGCAGTATTTT. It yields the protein CASSATAGLNPDTQYF.

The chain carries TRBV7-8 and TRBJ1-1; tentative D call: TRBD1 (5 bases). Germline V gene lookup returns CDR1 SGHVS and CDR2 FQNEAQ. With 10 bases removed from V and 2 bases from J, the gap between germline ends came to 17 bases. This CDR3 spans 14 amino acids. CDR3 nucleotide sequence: TGTGCCACCTCCCGGGGCCGGGTAAACACTGAAGCTTTCTTT. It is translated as CATSRGRVNTEAFF.